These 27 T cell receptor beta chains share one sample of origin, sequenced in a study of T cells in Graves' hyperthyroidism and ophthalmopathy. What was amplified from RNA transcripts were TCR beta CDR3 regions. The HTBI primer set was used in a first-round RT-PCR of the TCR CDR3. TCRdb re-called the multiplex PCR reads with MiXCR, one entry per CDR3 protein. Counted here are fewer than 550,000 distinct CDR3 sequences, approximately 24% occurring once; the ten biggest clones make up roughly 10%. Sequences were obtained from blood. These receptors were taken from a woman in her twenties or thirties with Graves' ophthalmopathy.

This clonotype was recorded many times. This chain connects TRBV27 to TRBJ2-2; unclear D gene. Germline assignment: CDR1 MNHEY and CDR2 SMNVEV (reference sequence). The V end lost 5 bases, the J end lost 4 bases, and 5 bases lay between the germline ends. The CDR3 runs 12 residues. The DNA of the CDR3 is TGTGCCAGCAGTGTCCCCACCGGGGAGCTGTTTTTT. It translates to CASSVPTGELFF.

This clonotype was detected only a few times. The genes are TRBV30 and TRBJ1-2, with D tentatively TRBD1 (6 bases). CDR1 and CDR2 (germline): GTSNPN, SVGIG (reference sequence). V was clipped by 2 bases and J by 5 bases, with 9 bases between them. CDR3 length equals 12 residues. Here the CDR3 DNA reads TGTGCCTGGAGTCGGGACACATATGGCTACACCTTC. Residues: CAWSRDTYGYTF.

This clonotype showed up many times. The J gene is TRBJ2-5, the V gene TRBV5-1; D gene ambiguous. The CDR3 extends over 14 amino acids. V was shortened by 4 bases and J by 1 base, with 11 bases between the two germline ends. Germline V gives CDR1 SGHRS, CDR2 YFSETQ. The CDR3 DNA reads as TGCGCCAGCAGCCGAGTTCCCCCCCAAGAGACCCAGTACTTC. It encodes CASSRVPPQETQYF.

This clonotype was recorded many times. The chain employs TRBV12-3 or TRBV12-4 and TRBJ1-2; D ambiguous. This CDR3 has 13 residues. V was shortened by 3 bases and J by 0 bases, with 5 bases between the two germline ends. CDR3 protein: CASSLKPNYGYTF. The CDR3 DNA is TGTGCCAGCAGTTTGAAACCTAACTATGGCTACACCTTC.

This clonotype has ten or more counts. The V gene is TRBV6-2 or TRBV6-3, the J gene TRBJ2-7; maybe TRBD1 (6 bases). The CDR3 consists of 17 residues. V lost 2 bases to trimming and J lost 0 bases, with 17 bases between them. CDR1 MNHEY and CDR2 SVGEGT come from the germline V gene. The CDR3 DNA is TGTGCCAGCAGTTACAACAGGGAAGTGGTTCCCTCCTACGAGCAGTACTTC. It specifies CASSYNREVVPSYEQYF.

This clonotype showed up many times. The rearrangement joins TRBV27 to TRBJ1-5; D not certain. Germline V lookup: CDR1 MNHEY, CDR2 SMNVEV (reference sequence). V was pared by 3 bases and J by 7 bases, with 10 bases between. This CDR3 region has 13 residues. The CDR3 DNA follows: TGTGCCAGCAGTTTTAGGGTACGGCAGCCCCAGCATTTT. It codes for CASSFRVRQPQHF.

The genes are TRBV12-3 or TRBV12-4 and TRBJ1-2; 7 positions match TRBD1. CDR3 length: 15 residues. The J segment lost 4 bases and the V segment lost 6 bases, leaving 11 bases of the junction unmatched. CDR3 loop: CASSNTGTALYGYTF. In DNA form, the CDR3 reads TGTGCCAGCAGCAACACCGGGACAGCCCTCTATGGCTACACCTTC.

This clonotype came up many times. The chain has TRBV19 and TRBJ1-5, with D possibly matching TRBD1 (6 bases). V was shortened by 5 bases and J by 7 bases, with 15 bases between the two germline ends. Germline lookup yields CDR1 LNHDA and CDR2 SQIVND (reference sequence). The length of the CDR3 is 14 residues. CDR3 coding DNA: TGTGCCAGTAGTGAAGAGGGGGGAAGACAGCCCCAGCATTTT. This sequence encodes CASSEEGGRQPQHF.

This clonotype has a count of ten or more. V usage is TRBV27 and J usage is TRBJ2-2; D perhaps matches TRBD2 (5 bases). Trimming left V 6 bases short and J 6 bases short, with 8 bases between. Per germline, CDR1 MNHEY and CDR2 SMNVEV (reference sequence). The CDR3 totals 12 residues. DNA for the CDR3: TGTGCCAGCAGCACACTAGCCGGGGAGCTGTTTTTT. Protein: CASSTLAGELFF.

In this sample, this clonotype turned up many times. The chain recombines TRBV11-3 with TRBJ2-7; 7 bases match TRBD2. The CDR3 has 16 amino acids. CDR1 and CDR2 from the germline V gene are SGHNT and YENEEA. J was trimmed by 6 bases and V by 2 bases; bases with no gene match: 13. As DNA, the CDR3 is TGTGCCAGCAGCTTAATACGCGGCGGGGGATACCCCGAGCAGTACTTC. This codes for CASSLIRGGGYPEQYF. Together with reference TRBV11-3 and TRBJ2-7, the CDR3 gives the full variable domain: EAGVVQSPRYKIIEKKQPVAFWCNPISGHNTLYWYLQNLGQGPELLIRYENEEAVDDSQLPKDRFSAERLKGVDSTLKIQPAELGDSAVYLCASSLIRGGGYPEQYFGPGTRLTVT.

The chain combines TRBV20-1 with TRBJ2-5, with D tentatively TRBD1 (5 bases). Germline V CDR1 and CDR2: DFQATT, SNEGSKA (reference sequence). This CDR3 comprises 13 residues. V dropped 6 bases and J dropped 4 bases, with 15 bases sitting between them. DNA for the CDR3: TGCAGTGCCCCGATGGGGCGCCGAGAGACCCAGTACTTC. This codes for CSAPMGRRETQYF.

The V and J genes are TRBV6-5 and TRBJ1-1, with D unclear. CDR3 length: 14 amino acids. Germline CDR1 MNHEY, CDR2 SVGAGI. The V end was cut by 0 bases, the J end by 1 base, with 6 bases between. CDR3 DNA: TGTGCCAGCAGTTACTCAGGCGCGAACACTGAAGCTTTCTTT. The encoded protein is CASSYSGANTEAFF.

The CDR3: CASSATPTLGEDGYTF. In DNA form, the CDR3 reads TGTGCCAGCAGCGCCACTCCAACTCTAGGAGAAGATGGCTACACCTTC. This sequence joins TRBV9 and TRBJ1-2; D ambiguous. The CDR3 consists of 16 residues. Germline loops: CDR1 SGDLS, CDR2 YYNGEE. V lost 3 bases to trimming and J lost 6 bases, with 21 bases between them.

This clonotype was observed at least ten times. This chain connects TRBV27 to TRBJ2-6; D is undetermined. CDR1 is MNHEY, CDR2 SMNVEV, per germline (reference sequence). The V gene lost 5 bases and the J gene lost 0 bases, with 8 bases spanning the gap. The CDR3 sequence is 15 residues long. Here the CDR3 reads CASSPQTSGANVLTF. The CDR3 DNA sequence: TGTGCCAGCAGTCCCCAAACCTCTGGGGCCAACGTCCTGACTTTC. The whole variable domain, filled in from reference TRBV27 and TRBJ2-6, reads EAQVTQNPRYLITVTGKKLTVTCSQNMNHEYMSWYRQDPGLGLRQIYYSMNVEVTDKGDVPEGYKVSRKEKRNFPLILESPSPNQTSLYFCASSPQTSGANVLTFGAGSRLTVL.

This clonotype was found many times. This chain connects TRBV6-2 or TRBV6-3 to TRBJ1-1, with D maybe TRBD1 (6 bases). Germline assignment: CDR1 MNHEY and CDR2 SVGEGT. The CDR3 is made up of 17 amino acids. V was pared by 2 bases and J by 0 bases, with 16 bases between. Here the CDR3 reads CASSYLPRTEMNTEAFF. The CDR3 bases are TGTGCCAGCAGTTACCTACCCAGGACAGAAATGAACACTGAAGCTTTCTTT.

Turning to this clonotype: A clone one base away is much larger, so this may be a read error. The CDR3 DNA is TGTGCCAGCAGCTCAGCGCGGCCCTCTGAAGCTTTCTTT. It is translated as CASSSARPSEAFF. The rearrangement uses TRBV7-2 and TRBJ1-1; D is unclear. Trimming removed 4 bases from V and 6 bases from J, with 12 bases in between. In germline, CDR1 is SGHTA, CDR2 FQGNSA. The CDR3 is made up of 13 amino acids.

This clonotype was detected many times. The CDR3 here is CSVVRDREVHGYTF. CDR3 in DNA: TGCAGCGTTGTCCGGGACAGGGAAGTTCATGGCTACACCTTC. The rearrangement links TRBV29-1 to TRBJ1-2, with 9 bases that match TRBD1. V trimming: 4 bases; J trimming: 6 bases; junction bases outside the gene matches: 9. CDR3 length: 14 residues. Germline values: CDR1 SQVTM, CDR2 ANQGSEA.

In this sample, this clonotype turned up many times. The CDR3 nucleotides read TGTGCCAGCAGCCGAGGGGCTAGCAATCAGCCCCAGCATTTT. It translates to CASSRGASNQPQHF. The chain is built from TRBV28 and TRBJ1-5, with TRBD1 as a possible D gene (5 bases). Trimming took off 6 bases at V and 0 bases at J, with 9 bases between the two ends. Looked up from germline, CDR1 is MDHEN and CDR2 is SYDVKM. The CDR3 length is 14 residues.

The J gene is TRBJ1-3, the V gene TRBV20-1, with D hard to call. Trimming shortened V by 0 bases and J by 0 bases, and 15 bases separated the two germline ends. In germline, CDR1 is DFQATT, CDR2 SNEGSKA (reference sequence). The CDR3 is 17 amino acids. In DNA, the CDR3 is TGCAGTGCTAGAGATCAGTTCACAGCAGGCTCTGGAAACACCATATATTTT. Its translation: CSARDQFTAGSGNTIYF.

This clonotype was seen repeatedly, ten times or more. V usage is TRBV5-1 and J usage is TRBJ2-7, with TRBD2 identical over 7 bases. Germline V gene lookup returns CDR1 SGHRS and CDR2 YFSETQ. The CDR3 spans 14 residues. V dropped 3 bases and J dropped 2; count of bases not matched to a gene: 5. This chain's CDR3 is CASSSWGGAYEQYF. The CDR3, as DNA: TGCGCCAGCAGCTCGTGGGGGGGGGCCTACGAGCAGTACTTC.

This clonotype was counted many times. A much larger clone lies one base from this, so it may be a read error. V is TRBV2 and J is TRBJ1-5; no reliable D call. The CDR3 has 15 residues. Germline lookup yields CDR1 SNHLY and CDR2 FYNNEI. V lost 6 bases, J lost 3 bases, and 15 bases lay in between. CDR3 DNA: TGTGCCAGCAGCGTGGTGGGTGCCAACAATCAGCCCCAGCATTTT. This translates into CASSVVGANNQPQHF.

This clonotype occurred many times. CDR3 DNA sequence: TGTGCCAGCAGTGACCCTGCTCTTCAGCCCCAGCATTTT. Encoded protein: CASSDPALQPQHF. The V call is TRBV6-1, the J call TRBJ1-5, with no clear D. V lost 3 bases and J 6 bases, leaving 9 bases between the germline ends. The CDR3 is 13 amino acids. Germline CDR1 and CDR2: MNHNS and SASEGT.

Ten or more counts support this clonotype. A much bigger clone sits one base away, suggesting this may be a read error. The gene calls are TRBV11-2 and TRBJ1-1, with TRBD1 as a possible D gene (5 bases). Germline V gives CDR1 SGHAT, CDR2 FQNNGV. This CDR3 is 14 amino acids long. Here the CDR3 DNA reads TGTGCCAGCAGCTTAGCTGGGGCCGGCACTGAAGCTTGCTTT. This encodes CASSLAGAGTEACF.

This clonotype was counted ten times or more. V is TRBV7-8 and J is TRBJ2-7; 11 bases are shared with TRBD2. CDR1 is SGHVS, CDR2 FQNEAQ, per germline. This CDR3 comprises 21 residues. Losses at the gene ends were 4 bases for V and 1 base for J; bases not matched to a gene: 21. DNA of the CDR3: TGTGCCAGCAGCTATCCCACAGTCGACCCCACTAGCGGGGGCCGTTCCTACGAGCAGTACTTC. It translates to CASSYPTVDPTSGGRSYEQYF.

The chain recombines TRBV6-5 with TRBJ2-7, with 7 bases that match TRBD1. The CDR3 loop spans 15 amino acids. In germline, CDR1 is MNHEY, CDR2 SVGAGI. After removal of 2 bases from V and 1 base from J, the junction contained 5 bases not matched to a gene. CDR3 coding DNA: TGTGCCAGCAGTTACACCCGGGGACAGTCCTACGAGCAGTACTTC. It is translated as CASSYTRGQSYEQYF.

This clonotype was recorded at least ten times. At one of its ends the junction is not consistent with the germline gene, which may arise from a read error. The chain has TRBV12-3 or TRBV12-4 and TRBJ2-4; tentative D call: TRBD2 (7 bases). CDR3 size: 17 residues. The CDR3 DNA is TGTGCCAGCAGGCCAAGGGGGGGATTGGGTCCAAAAAACATTAAGTACTTC. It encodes CASRPRGGLGPKNIKYF.

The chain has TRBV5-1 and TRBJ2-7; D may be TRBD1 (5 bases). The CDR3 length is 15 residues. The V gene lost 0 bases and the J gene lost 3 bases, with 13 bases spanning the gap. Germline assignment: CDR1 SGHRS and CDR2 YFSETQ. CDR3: CASSLGQGQGYEQYF. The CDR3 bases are TGCGCCAGCAGCTTGGGGCAGGGCCAGGGCTACGAGCAGTACTTC.